Included here is one T cell receptor (beta chain) sequence, with context. The source of the sample is a study of blood T cell repertoires in COVID-19. Per germline, CDR1 SQVTM and CDR2 ANQGSEA. This CDR3 is 12 amino acids long. The V end lost 1 base, the J end lost 3 bases, and 6 bases lay between the germline ends. The assay was immunoSEQ multiplex PCR, and TCRdb's table has in-frame clones only and misses some. The repertoire includes over 250,000 clones, 87% of them detected once, and around 1.5% sits in the top ten. This chain joins TRBV29-1 and TRBJ1-2; perhaps TRBD1 as D (5 bases). Sequenced: peripheral blood. The receptor comes from a woman between 35 and 50 years old who had recovered from COVID-19. CDR3 bases: TGCAGCGTTGAAGGGGGCGACTATGGCTACACCTTC. It translates to CSVEGGDYGYTF.